The source of this T cell receptor beta chain is a study of T-cell reconstitution after alpha-beta-depleted transplantation in children. General study points: From newly produced T cells came most of the T-cell counts and diversity one year after transplant.

Trimming left V 7 bases short and J 3 bases short, with 17 bases between. The CDR3 consists of 15 residues. The germline V gene encodes CDR1 MDHEN and CDR2 SYDVKM. This clonotype was seen ten or more times. Its antigen remains unknown. The authors prepared the TCRbeta library with unique molecular identifiers. Using its own MiXCR run on the PCR reads, TCRdb lists one record per CDR3 protein. The profile covers about 78,000 distinct CDR3 sequences, with about 14% appearing a single time and about 26% taken by the ten largest. Specimen: PBMCs, mostly from graft donor cells, collected 180 days after TCRalphabeta/CD19-depleted stem cell transplant. The gene calls are TRBV28 and TRBJ2-3; the D gene is possibly TRBD2 (5 bases). The source of this sequence is a male patient under 10 years old who had a stem cell transplant for acute lymphoblastic leukemia, so the T cells may come from the graft donor. CDR3 DNA sequence: TGTGCCAGCACCGAGGACCTAAGAGGGACAGATACGCAGTATTTT. It encodes CASTEDLRGTDTQYF.